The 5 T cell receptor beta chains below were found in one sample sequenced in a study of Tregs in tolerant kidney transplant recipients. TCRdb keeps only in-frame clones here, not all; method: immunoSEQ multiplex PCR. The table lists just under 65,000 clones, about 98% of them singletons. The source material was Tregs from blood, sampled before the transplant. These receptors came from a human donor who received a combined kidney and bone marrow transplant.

This chain's CDR3 is CASSFIEKRSYEQYF. CDR3 in DNA: TGTGCCAGCAGCTTTATCGAGAAGCGGTCCTACGAGCAGTACTTC. This chain connects TRBV5-4 to TRBJ2-7; D possibly corresponds to TRBD2 (5 bases). The V end lost 2 bases, the J end lost 1 base, and 13 bases lay between the germline ends. The CDR3 contains 15 residues. Germline loops: CDR1 SGHNT, CDR2 YYREEE (reference sequence).

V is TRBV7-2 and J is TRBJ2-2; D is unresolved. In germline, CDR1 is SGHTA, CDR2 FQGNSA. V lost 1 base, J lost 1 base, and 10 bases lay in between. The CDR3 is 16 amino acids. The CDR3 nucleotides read TGTGCCAGCAGCTTAGTTGTCGTACTGAACACCGGGGAGCTGTTTTTT. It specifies CASSLVVVLNTGELFF. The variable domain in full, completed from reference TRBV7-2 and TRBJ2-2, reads GAGVSQSPSNKVTEKGKDVELRCDPISGHTALYWYRQSLGQGLEFLIYFQGNSAPDKSGLPSDRFSAERTGGSVSTLTIQRTQQEDSAVYLCASSLVVVLNTGELFFGEGSRLTVL.

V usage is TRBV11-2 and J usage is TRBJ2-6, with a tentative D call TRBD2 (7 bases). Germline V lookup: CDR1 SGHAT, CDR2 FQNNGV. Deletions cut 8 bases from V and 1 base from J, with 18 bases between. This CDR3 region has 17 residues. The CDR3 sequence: CASGGGRWRSGANVLTF. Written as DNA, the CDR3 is TGTGCCAGCGGGGGCGGGAGATGGAGGTCTGGGGCCAACGTCCTGACTTTC.

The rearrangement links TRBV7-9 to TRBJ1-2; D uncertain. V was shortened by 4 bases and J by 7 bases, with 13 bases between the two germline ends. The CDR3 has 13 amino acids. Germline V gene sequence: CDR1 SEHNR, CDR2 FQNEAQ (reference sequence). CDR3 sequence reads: CASSSGSGFGYTF. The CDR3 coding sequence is TGTGCCAGCAGCTCCGGATCCGGGTTTGGCTACACCTTC.

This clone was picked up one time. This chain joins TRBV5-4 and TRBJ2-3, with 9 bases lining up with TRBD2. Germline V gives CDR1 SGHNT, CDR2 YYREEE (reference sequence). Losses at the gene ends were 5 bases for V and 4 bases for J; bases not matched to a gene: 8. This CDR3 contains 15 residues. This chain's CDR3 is CASRAGTSFADTQYF. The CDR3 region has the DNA TGTGCCAGCAGGGCCGGGACTAGCTTCGCAGATACGCAGTATTTT.